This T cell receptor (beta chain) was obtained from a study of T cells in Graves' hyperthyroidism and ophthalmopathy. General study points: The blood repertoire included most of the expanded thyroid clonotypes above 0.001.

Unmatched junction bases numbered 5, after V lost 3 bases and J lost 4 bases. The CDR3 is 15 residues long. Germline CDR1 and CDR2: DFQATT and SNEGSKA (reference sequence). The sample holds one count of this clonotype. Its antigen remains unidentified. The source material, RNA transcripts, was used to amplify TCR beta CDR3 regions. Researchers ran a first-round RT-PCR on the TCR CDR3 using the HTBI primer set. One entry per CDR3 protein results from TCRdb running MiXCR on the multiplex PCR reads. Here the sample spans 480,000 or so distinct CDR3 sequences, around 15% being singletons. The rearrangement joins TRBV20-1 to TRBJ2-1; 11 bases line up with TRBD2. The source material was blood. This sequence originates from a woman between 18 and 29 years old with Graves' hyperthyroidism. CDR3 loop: CSASPGLAVYNEQFF. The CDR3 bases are TGCAGTGCTAGTCCGGGACTAGCGGTTTACAATGAGCAGTTCTTC.